Following are 27 T cell receptor beta chains from one sample sequenced in a study of patients and donors after allogeneic stem cell transplantation. Each CDR3 protein is one row after TCRdb ran MiXCR on the RT-PCR reads. Seen here are some 880,000 distinct CDR3 sequences, about a sixth observed once, and the top ten hold roughly 6%. Sequences were obtained from blood, either unsorted or a sorted T cell fraction (not recorded which). These TCRs come from a human donor who was either an allogeneic HSCT recipient or a stem cell or donor lymphocyte infusion donor (not recorded which). It is not recorded whose cells these are; they may come from a transplant donor.

V usage is TRBV25-1 and J usage is TRBJ1-4; tentatively, D is TRBD1 (6 bases). This CDR3 contains 13 residues. Trimming removed 6 bases at V and 5 bases at J, with 10 bases between. Germline V gene lookup returns CDR1 MGHDK and CDR2 SYGVNS. For the CDR3, the DNA is TGTGCCAGCAGGAGAGGGGGGAATGAAAAACTGTTTTTT. It yields the protein CASRRGGNEKLFF.

This clonotype was detected many times. V gene TRBV4-1 combines with J gene TRBJ2-3; 7 bases align to TRBD2. The CDR3 has 17 residues. J was trimmed by 0 bases and V by 4 bases; bases with no gene match: 10. CDR1 MGHRA and CDR2 YSYEKL come from the germline V gene. In DNA form, the CDR3 reads TGCGCCAGCAGCCTAAAGAGGGCGGGAGTAAGCACAGATACGCAGTATTTT. Translation gives CASSLKRAGVSTDTQYF.

This clonotype was recorded many times. The chain employs TRBV5-6 and TRBJ1-1; 11 nucleotides line up with TRBD1. CDR1 is SGHDT, CDR2 YYEEEE, per germline. Trimming removed 0 bases from V and 11 bases from J; junction bases left unmatched: 6. The CDR3 sequence is 14 residues long. The CDR3 coding sequence is TGTGCCAGCAGCTTGGTTATCGGGGACAGGGGGGCTTTCTTT. Translated: CASSLVIGDRGAFF.

The chain recombines TRBV5-1 with TRBJ2-5, with 9 bases matching TRBD2. Per germline, CDR1 SGHRS and CDR2 YFSETQ. The length of the CDR3 is 16 residues. The V segment lost 0 bases and the J segment 2 bases; nucleotides outside the gene matches: 5. The CDR3 reads CASSLVLAGLQETQYF. Written as DNA, the CDR3 is TGCGCCAGCAGCTTGGTGCTAGCGGGGTTACAAGAGACCCAGTACTTC.

The rearrangement links TRBV13 to TRBJ1-3; D unresolved. Trimming shortened V by 5 bases and J by 1 base, and 18 bases separated the two germline ends. The CDR3 runs 17 residues. The germline gives CDR1 PRHDT, CDR2 FYEKMQ (reference sequence). The CDR3 DNA is TGTGCCAGCAGCCCCCAAGGCGCGGGGTTATCTGGAAACACCATATATTTT. Translated: CASSPQGAGLSGNTIYF. The variable domain in full, with the rest retrieved from reference TRBV13 and TRBJ1-3, is AAGVIQSPRHLIKEKRETATLKCYPIPRHDTVYWYQQGPGQDPQFLISFYEKMQSDKGSIPDRFSAQQFSDYHSELNMSSLELGDSALYFCASSPQGAGLSGNTIYFGEGSWLTVV.

The rearrangement links TRBV20-1 to TRBJ2-6, with 13 bases lining up with TRBD2. Trimming cost V 4 bases and J 2 bases; bases outside gene matches: 8. This CDR3 spans 18 amino acids. The germline gives CDR1 DFQATT, CDR2 SNEGSKA (reference sequence). The CDR3 nucleotides read TGCAGTGCTACCAATGGCGGACTAGCGGGGGCTGGGGCCAACGTCCTGACTTTC. Translation: CSATNGGLAGAGANVLTF.

This clonotype was seen more than once but under ten times. The chain carries TRBV5-1 and TRBJ2-5; 9 nucleotides agree with TRBD1. V was clipped by 6 bases and J by 4 bases; unmatched bases: 4. The CDR3 runs to 13 residues. Germline V gives CDR1 SGHRS, CDR2 YFSETQ. The DNA of the CDR3 is TGCGCCAGCATACAGGGGGCGCGAGAGACCCAGTACTTC. Its protein is CASIQGARETQYF.

This clonotype has just a few counts. The rearrangement joins TRBV28 to TRBJ1-4; D uncertain. The CDR3 consists of 11 residues. Germline V CDR1 and CDR2: MDHEN, SYDVKM. Trimming removed 6 bases from V and 5 bases from J, with 4 bases in between. CDR3 in DNA: TGTGCCAGCAGCCAAAATGAAAAACTGTTTTTT. Protein sequence: CASSQNEKLFF.

This clonotype has a handful of counts. The chain has TRBV20-1 and TRBJ2-2, with D perhaps TRBD2 (5 bases). Germline V gene data show CDR1 as DFQATT and CDR2 as SNEGSKA (reference sequence). Trimming shortened V by 5 bases and J by 6 bases, and 10 bases separated the two germline ends. The CDR3 is made up of 12 amino acids. The CDR3 region is CSAPTRAGELFF. In DNA form, the CDR3 reads TGCAGTGCTCCTACTAGGGCCGGGGAGCTGTTTTTT.

The chain is built from TRBV5-6 and TRBJ1-2; weak D call: TRBD1 (5 bases). Trimming stripped 6 bases from V and 7 bases from J, with 16 bases between. Germline CDR1 is SGHDT and CDR2 is YYEEEE. This CDR3 is 13 amino acids long. The CDR3 bases are TGTGCCAGCACCATTGGCCAGGGTGGTGGCTACACCTTC. Translated, it gives CASTIGQGGGYTF.

This clonotype was observed a few times. The V call is TRBV4-1, the J call TRBJ2-1, with 10 bases identical to TRBD2. CDR1 is MGHRA and CDR2 is YSYEKL in the germline V gene. The CDR3 totals 16 residues. With V trimmed by 0 bases and J by 6 bases, 5 bases remained unmatched. In nucleotides, the CDR3 is TGCGCCAGCAGCCAAGATGGTAGCGGGAGGACCAATGAGCAGTTCTTC. Protein: CASSQDGSGRTNEQFF.

The chain couples TRBV5-1 to TRBJ1-1; TRBD1 might be the D (5 bases). The CDR3 is made up of 14 amino acids. V lost 7 bases and J 0 bases, leaving 13 bases between the germline ends. Germline CDR1 reads SGHRS; CDR2 reads YFSETQ. The CDR3 sequence: CASARGGVNTEAFF. In DNA form, the CDR3 reads TGCGCCAGCGCCCGGGGGGGGGTGAACACTGAAGCTTTCTTT.

J is TRBJ1-2 and V is TRBV2, with TRBD1 matching over 9 bases. Unmatched junction bases numbered 10, after V lost 7 bases and J lost 4 bases. The germline V gene encodes CDR1 SNHLY and CDR2 FYNNEI. There are 15 residues in the CDR3. CDR3 in DNA: TGTGCCAGCAATGAGGTCAGGACAGGGGTCTATGGCTACACCTTC. Translation gives CASNEVRTGVYGYTF.

The V call is TRBV7-6, the J call TRBJ2-3; D gene ambiguous. The CDR3 runs to 15 residues. V lost 2 bases to trimming and J lost 2 bases, with 11 bases between them. CDR1 is SGHVS, CDR2 FNYEAQ, per germline. The DNA for the CDR3 is TGTGCCAGCAGCTTAAGCGACGGGTTCACAGATACGCAGTATTTT. This codes for CASSLSDGFTDTQYF.

This clonotype showed up just once. This chain uses TRBV6-2 or TRBV6-3 with TRBJ2-1, with D unclear. The CDR3 has 12 amino acids. Germline CDR1 reads MNHEY; CDR2 reads SVGEGT. The ends were cut back, 6 bases at V and 5 bases at J, with 8 bases in the middle. The CDR3: CASSHRNNEQFF. For the CDR3, the DNA is TGTGCCAGCAGCCACCGGAACAATGAGCAGTTCTTC.

V and J are TRBV25-1 and TRBJ2-1; TRBD1 matches at 9 bases. Germline V lookup: CDR1 MGHDK, CDR2 SYGVNS. V lost 8 bases, J lost 7 bases, and 6 bases stayed unmatched. The CDR3 has 13 amino acids. The CDR3 spells CASVSGTGNEQFF. In DNA, the CDR3 is TGTGCCAGCGTATCCGGGACAGGGAATGAGCAGTTCTTC.

This rearrangement joins TRBV7-2 to TRBJ2-4, with TRBD2 matching 10 bases. CDR1 SGHTA and CDR2 FQGNSA come from the germline V gene. After removal of 4 bases from V and 1 base from J, the junction contained 4 bases not matched to a gene. The CDR3 has 16 amino acids. The DNA for the CDR3 is TGTGCCAGCAGCTCAAGCGGGAGGGAGGCCAAAAACATTCAGTACTTC. Translation gives CASSSSGREAKNIQYF.

This clonotype has more than one count but fewer than ten. This chain connects TRBV4-1 to TRBJ1-4; D perhaps matches TRBD1 (5 bases). CDR3 length equals 17 residues. V lost 1 base and J 5 bases, leaving 17 bases between the germline ends. The germline CDR1 and CDR2 sequences are MGHRA and YSYEKL. The CDR3 nucleotides read TGCGCCAGCAGCCAAGGCGACAGTTTCCACTGGAATGAAAAACTGTTTTTT. Translated, it gives CASSQGDSFHWNEKLFF.

This clonotype was observed a handful of times. The V and J genes are TRBV12-3 or TRBV12-4 and TRBJ1-1; D is unresolved. This CDR3 is 15 amino acids long. Trimming left V 6 bases short and J 1 base short, with 15 bases between. The CDR3 DNA sequence: TGTGCCAGCAGATTCACCAATCTCAGGAACACTGAAGCTTTCTTT. It encodes CASRFTNLRNTEAFF.

This clonotype occurred many times. The chain recombines TRBV12-3 or TRBV12-4 with TRBJ2-7; D possibly corresponds to TRBD1 (6 bases). The V end lost 8 bases, the J end lost 2 bases, and 13 bases lay between the germline ends. CDR3 length: 13 amino acids. The CDR3 nucleotides are TGTGCCAGCTGCTACAGGGCTACCTACGAGCAGTACTTC. Encoded protein: CASCYRATYEQYF.

This chain joins TRBV20-1 and TRBJ1-1, with D possibly TRBD1 on 5 matching bases. Trimming stripped 0 bases from V and 1 base from J, with 9 bases between. Per germline, CDR1 DFQATT and CDR2 SNEGSKA (reference sequence). CDR3 length: 14 amino acids. This CDR3 reads CSARDPQGNTEAFF. DNA for the CDR3: TGCAGTGCTAGAGATCCTCAGGGGAACACTGAAGCTTTCTTT.

This rearrangement joins TRBV5-1 to TRBJ2-5, with D tentatively TRBD1 (5 bases). Trimming stripped 7 bases from V and 3 bases from J, with 16 bases between. Per germline, CDR1 SGHRS and CDR2 YFSETQ. The CDR3 sequence is 14 residues long. CDR3 sequence reads: CASDTGANKETQYF. CDR3 DNA: TGCGCCAGCGACACTGGGGCCAATAAAGAGACCCAGTACTTC.

A few counts support this clonotype. The V and J genes are TRBV20-1 and TRBJ2-1, with 8 bases lining up with TRBD2. With V trimmed by 0 bases and J by 7 bases, 2 bases remained unmatched. The CDR3 is made up of 13 amino acids. Germline V gene sequence: CDR1 DFQATT, CDR2 SNEGSKA (reference sequence). CDR3 amino acids: CSARETSVNEQFF. In DNA form, the CDR3 reads TGCAGTGCTAGAGAGACTAGCGTTAATGAGCAGTTCTTC.

Ten or more counts support this clonotype. The gene calls are TRBV12-3 or TRBV12-4 and TRBJ1-3, with 10 bases that match TRBD1. This CDR3 has 13 amino acids. With V trimmed by 4 bases and J by 7 bases, 1 base remained unmatched. For the CDR3, the DNA is TGTGCCAGCAGTTGGGACAGGGGCAACACCATATATTTT. Encoded protein: CASSWDRGNTIYF.

This clonotype has more than one count but fewer than ten. V and J are TRBV12-3 or TRBV12-4 and TRBJ2-1, with D maybe TRBD2 (6 bases). V lost 2 bases, J lost 0 bases, and 17 bases lay in between. There are 18 residues in the CDR3. In nucleotides, the CDR3 is TGTGCCAGCAGTTTATTTGTCGGTGGGGGGAACTCCTACAATGAGCAGTTCTTC. As protein: CASSLFVGGGNSYNEQFF.

This clonotype was seen more than once but under ten times. The chain carries TRBV7-2 and TRBJ2-7, with unresolved D. CDR3 length: 12 residues. V dropped 6 bases and J dropped 1 base, with 7 bases sitting between them. CDR1 is SGHTA and CDR2 is FQGNSA in the germline V gene. The CDR3: CASSRISYEQYF. CDR3 DNA: TGTGCCAGCAGTCGCATATCCTACGAGCAGTACTTC.

V gene TRBV24-1 combines with J gene TRBJ2-5; TRBD1 matches 10 bases. The CDR3 loop spans 15 amino acids. The V gene end was trimmed by 4 bases and the J gene end by 3 bases; junction bases not matched to a gene: 4. From germline, CDR1 is KGHDR and CDR2 SFDVKD. The CDR3 here is CATSEAGTGEETQYF. As DNA, the CDR3 is TGTGCCACCAGTGAGGCTGGGACAGGGGAAGAGACCCAGTACTTC.